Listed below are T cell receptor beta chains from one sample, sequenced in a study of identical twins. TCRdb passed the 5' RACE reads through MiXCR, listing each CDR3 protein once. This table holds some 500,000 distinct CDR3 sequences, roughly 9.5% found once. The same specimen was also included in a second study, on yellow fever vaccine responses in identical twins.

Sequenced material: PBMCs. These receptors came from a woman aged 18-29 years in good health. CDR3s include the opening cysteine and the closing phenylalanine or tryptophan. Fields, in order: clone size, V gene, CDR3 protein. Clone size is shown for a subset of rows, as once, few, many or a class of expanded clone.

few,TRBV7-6,CASSLARGGRADTQYF
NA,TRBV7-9,CASSQHSGENNEQFF
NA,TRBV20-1,CSARRDGAYEQYF
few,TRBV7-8,CASSGGVRTSTNTGELFF
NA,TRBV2,CASSARGQFEQFF
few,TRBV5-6,CASSYLWGGTDTQYF
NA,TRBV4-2,CASSRTRDRSSYEQYF
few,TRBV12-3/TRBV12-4,CASSELIQGVYEQYF
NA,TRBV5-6,CASSWAGGQGTYEQYF
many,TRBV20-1,CSARSLKTPGTSGSIWETQYF
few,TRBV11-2,CASSLGTGTSEETQYF
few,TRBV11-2,CASSTAGTAQETQYF
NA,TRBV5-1,CASTLGRTGGEKLFF
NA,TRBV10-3,CAISGGDEQFF
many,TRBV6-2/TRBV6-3,CASSHDSRKDEQYF
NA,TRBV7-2,CASSLVGSRAFTDTQYF
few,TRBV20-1,CSANPLRDGYTF
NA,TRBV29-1,CSVEDPSYEQYF
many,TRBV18,CASSPPGTAYNEQFF
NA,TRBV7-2,CASSLYRETEAFF
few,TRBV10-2,CASGDREGSEQYF
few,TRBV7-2,CASSLESSGAQYF
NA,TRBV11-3,CASSLGDRGRNEQFF
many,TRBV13,CASSSRSGRDGMAPSYEQYF
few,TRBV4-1,CASSQPNPGLAGGSSYNEQFF
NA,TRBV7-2,CASSLIVAMLGETQYF
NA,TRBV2,CASMVAGASYNEQFF
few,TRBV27,CASSFFSGSTWRAGAGELFF
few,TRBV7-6,CASSPGTLIGAQYF
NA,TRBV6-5,CASRLAVYEQYF
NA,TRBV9,CASSVPRGGYTDTQYF
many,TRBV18,CASSRGLAGGVEQYF
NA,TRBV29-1,CSTYGGDLARRTQYF
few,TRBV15,CATSRDRAQETQYF
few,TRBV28,CASRGMGTGAQPQHF
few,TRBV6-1,CASRRGTKRKETQYF
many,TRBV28,CASSLLPWRRGSDEQFF